This record concerns one TCR beta chain sequence. The antigen remains unidentified. The sample is drawn from a study of cytomegalovirus exposure and HLA in healthy donors. The PCR contained 60 Vbeta and 13 Jbeta primers. Data came from immunoSEQ multiplex PCR; TCRdb stores just in-frame clones and leaves some out. Its table lists approximately 120,000 clones. Regarding the study as a whole: DRB1 had the most TCR associations and HLA-C the fewest, a later analysis found, with rates varying by HLA locus.

Looked up from germline, CDR1 is MNHNY and CDR2 is SVGAGI (reference sequence). Trimming took 5 bases from V and 6 from J, leaving 16 bases between them. CDR3 length equals 14 residues. Sequencing was carried out using PBMCs. The chain combines TRBV6-6 with TRBJ1-1; possible D gene TRBD1, 6 bases. The receptor was derived from a young man in good health and CMV-seronegative. CDR3 loop: CASSNRVNGAEAFF. CDR3 DNA sequence: TGTGCCAGCAGTAACAGGGTGAACGGCGCTGAAGCTTTCTTT.